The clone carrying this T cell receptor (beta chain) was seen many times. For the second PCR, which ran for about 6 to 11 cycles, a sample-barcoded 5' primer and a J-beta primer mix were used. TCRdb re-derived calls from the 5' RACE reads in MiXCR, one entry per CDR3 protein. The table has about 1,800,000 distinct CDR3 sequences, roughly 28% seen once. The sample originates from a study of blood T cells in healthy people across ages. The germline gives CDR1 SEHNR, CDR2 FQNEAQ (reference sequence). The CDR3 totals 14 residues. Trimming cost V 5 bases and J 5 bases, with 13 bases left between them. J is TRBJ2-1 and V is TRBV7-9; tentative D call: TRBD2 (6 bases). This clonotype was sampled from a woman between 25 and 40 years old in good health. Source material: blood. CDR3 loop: CASSSSGTHNEQFF. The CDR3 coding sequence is TGTGCCAGCAGCAGTTCCGGGACTCACAATGAGCAGTTCTTC. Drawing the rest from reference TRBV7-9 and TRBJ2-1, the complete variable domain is DTGVSQNPRHKITKRGQNVTFRCDPISEHNRLYWYRQTLGQGPEFLTYFQNEAQLEKSRLLSDRFSAERPKGSFSTLEIQRTEQGDSAMYLCASSSSGTHNEQFFGPGTRLTVL.